A single sample gave rise to the 22 T cell receptor beta chains below, sequenced in a study of T cells after posttransplantation cyclophosphamide. Measured with immunoSEQ multiplex PCR; TCRdb has only the in-frame clones, and not every one. Seen here are 14,000 or so clones, roughly 80% observed once, and the top ten hold roughly 1.2%. The sample taken for sequencing was memory CD4+ T cells sorted from PBMCs. These receptors were collected from a man aged 45-60 years.

This clone was seen a single time. The gene calls are TRBV28 and TRBJ1-6; TRBD1 is a possible D gene (6 bases). The CDR3 covers 16 residues. Between the trimmed V and J ends, which lost 6 bases and 0 bases, there was a span of 12 bases. Germline V gene data show CDR1 as MDHEN and CDR2 as SYDVKM. Written as DNA, the CDR3 is TGTGCCAGCAGCCGGGACACCTACTCCTATAATTCACCCCTCCACTTT. It specifies CASSRDTYSYNSPLHF.

This chain links TRBV5-1 with TRBJ2-3, with D possibly matching TRBD2 (5 bases). Trimming removed 4 bases from V and 5 bases from J, with 11 bases in between. This CDR3 has 13 residues. From germline, CDR1 is SGHRS and CDR2 YFSETQ. This CDR3 reads CASSQREGDTQYF. As DNA, the CDR3 is TGCGCCAGCAGCCAAAGAGAGGGAGATACGCAGTATTTT.

CDR3 DNA: TGTGCCAGCAGTTACTTTTCTACTAGCACAGATACGCAGTATTTT. Translated, it gives CASSYFSTSTDTQYF. This rearrangement joins TRBV6-6 to TRBJ2-3; D is unresolved. Germline V gives CDR1 MNHNY, CDR2 SVGAGI (reference sequence). The CDR3 is 15 amino acids. The V gene lost 1 base and the J gene lost 0 bases, with 8 bases spanning the gap.

DNA for the CDR3: TGTGCCAGCAGGTCGGGACTAGCGGGCACCTCTGGGGCCAACGTCCTGACTTTC. Amino acid sequence: CASRSGLAGTSGANVLTF. The chain links TRBV2 to TRBJ2-6, with 12 positions matching TRBD2. This CDR3 region has 18 residues. Germline loops: CDR1 SNHLY, CDR2 FYNNEI. V gave up 6 bases and J gave up 0 bases; unmatched junction bases: 6.

The J gene is TRBJ1-5, the V gene TRBV2; 7 bases are a match to TRBD1. J was trimmed by 3 bases and V by 4 bases; bases with no gene match: 3. This CDR3 comprises 14 residues. Germline CDR1 reads SNHLY; CDR2 reads FYNNEI. CDR3 DNA sequence: TGTGCCAGCAGTGGCGGGACAGACAATCAGCCCCAGCATTTT. Protein: CASSGGTDNQPQHF.

The chain is built from TRBV28 and TRBJ2-1, with TRBD1 identical over 7 bases. The trim removed 6 bases at V and 3 bases at J, leaving 14 bases unmatched. Germline V gene lookup returns CDR1 MDHEN and CDR2 SYDVKM. There are 17 residues in the CDR3. The CDR3 loop is CASRQAATGQIYNEQFF. CDR3 DNA: TGTGCCAGCAGGCAAGCCGCCACGGGACAGATCTACAATGAGCAGTTCTTC. Using reference TRBV28 and TRBJ2-1 for the parts outside the CDR3, the full variable domain is DVKVTQSSRYLVKRTGEKVFLECVQDMDHENMFWYRQDPGLGLRLIYFSYDVKMKEKGDIPEGYSVSREKKERFSLILESASTNQTSMYLCASRQAATGQIYNEQFFGPGTRLTVL.

This chain uses TRBV7-2 with TRBJ2-3, with D uncertain. The CDR3 sequence is 12 residues long. V gave up 1 base and J gave up 6 bases, with 5 bases separating them. CDR1 and CDR2 (germline): SGHTA, FQGNSA. In DNA, the CDR3 is TGTGCCAGCAGCTTAGGGGCGGATACGCAGTATTTT. The encoded protein is CASSLGADTQYF.

By proportion, this clone is medium-sized. The rearrangement joins TRBV5-6 to TRBJ2-6, with TRBD2 as a possible D gene (6 bases). Trimming pared 8 bases from V and 0 bases from J, leaving 15 bases between. The CDR3 sequence is 16 residues long. The germline V gene has CDR1 SGHDT and CDR2 YYEEEE. The CDR3 loop reads CASRGSVLSGANVLTF. CDR3 nucleotide sequence: TGTGCCAGTCGGGGGTCCGTCCTCTCTGGGGCCAACGTCCTGACTTTC.

V is TRBV5-1 and J is TRBJ2-2, with TRBD2 matching 8 bases. This CDR3 comprises 14 residues. In germline, CDR1 is SGHRS, CDR2 YFSETQ. The V and J ends lost 3 bases and 5 bases, in that order; junction bases with no gene match: 3. CDR3 sequence (DNA): TGCGCCAGCAGCTCACGACTAGCGACCGGGGAGCTGTTTTTT. Protein sequence: CASSSRLATGELFF.

The rearrangement uses TRBV4-3 and TRBJ1-3; D gene uncertain. There are 15 residues in the CDR3. Germline CDR1 LGHNA, CDR2 YSLEER. V lost 0 bases and J 2 bases, leaving 8 bases between the germline ends. CDR3 amino acids: CASSQDSGAGNTIYF. DNA of the CDR3: TGCGCCAGCAGCCAAGATTCCGGGGCTGGAAACACCATATATTTT.

The sample holds a few counts of this clone. The CDR3 sequence is CASSLGQGNTEAFF. DNA of the CDR3: TGTGCCAGCAGCTTGGGACAGGGTAACACTGAAGCTTTCTTT. The gene calls are TRBV7-9 and TRBJ1-1; TRBD1 aligns across 9 bases. Germline trimming cut 3 bases from V and 2 bases from J; bases unmatched to any gene: 1. There are 14 residues in the CDR3. The germline V gene encodes CDR1 SEHNR and CDR2 FQNEAQ (reference sequence).

The table lists this clone with a few counts. The J gene is TRBJ1-6, the V gene TRBV7-9, with unresolved D. The germline V gene encodes CDR1 SEHNR and CDR2 FQNEAQ (reference sequence). This CDR3 comprises 18 residues. Trimming took off 0 bases at V and 1 base at J, with 13 bases between the two ends. CDR3 coding DNA: TGTGCCAGCAGCTTAGCCTCGCGGGCGGGGTCCTATAATTCACCCCTCCACTTT. Translation: CASSLASRAGSYNSPLHF. Drawing the rest from reference TRBV7-9 and TRBJ1-6, the complete variable domain is DTGVSQNPRHKITKRGQNVTFRCDPISEHNRLYWYRQTLGQGPEFLTYFQNEAQLEKSRLLSDRFSAERPKGSFSTLEIQRTEQGDSAMYLCASSLASRAGSYNSPLHFGNGTRLTVT.

The J gene is TRBJ2-1, the V gene TRBV19; TRBD2 matches 7 bases. V gave up 4 bases and J gave up 9 bases; unmatched junction bases: 3. The germline V gene has CDR1 LNHDA and CDR2 SQIVND (reference sequence). This CDR3 comprises 12 residues. The CDR3 loop is CASSRGGSEQFF. CDR3 DNA sequence: TGTGCCAGTAGTAGGGGGGGTAGTGAGCAGTTCTTC.

The CDR3 coding sequence is TGCAGCGTTGAGGGCGCGGGAGGTACGCAGTATTTT. This sequence encodes CSVEGAGGTQYF. The chain recombines TRBV29-1 with TRBJ2-3, with 8 bases lining up with TRBD2. V was clipped by 3 bases and J by 8 bases; unmatched bases: 4. CDR3 length: 12 amino acids. Looked up from germline, CDR1 is SQVTM and CDR2 is ANQGSEA.

The chain recombines TRBV7-2 with TRBJ2-3; 15 bases are shared with TRBD2. The V segment lost 7 bases and the J segment 3 bases; nucleotides outside the gene matches: 8. Germline V gene lookup returns CDR1 SGHTA and CDR2 FQGNSA. The CDR3 sequence is 17 residues long. CDR3 sequence: CASTETGTSGGTDTQYF. The DNA of the CDR3 is TGTGCCAGCACCGAGACCGGGACTAGCGGGGGGACAGATACGCAGTATTTT.

The genes are TRBV6-8 and TRBJ1-2; no reliable D call. V shed 5 bases and J shed 4 bases, with 23 bases lying between them. CDR3 length: 17 residues. CDR1 and CDR2 from the germline V gene are MNHGY and SAAAGT. CDR3 in DNA: TGTGCCAGCAGTCTGACGCGACGCTCTAGAAAGATCTATGGCTACACCTTC. It encodes CASSLTRRSRKIYGYTF.

V and J are TRBV18 and TRBJ1-5; a possible D gene is TRBD1 (6 bases). V lost 2 bases, J lost 9 bases, and 14 bases lay in between. The V gene's germline CDR1 is KGHSH and CDR2 LQKENI. The CDR3 loop spans 14 amino acids. The CDR3 coding sequence is TGTGCCAGCTCACCAGGGGGGGGGCGGGCGCCCCAGCATTTT. Translating it yields CASSPGGGRAPQHF. Using reference TRBV18 and TRBJ1-5 for the parts outside the CDR3, the full variable domain is NAGVMQNPRHLVRRRGQEARLRCSPMKGHSHVYWYRQLPEEGLKFMVYLQKENIIDESGMPKERFSAEFPKEGPSILRIQQVVRGDSAAYFCASSPGGGRAPQHFGDGTRLSIL.

There are a few counts of this clone. The rearrangement joins TRBV2 to TRBJ2-7, with 11 bases aligning to TRBD2. Germline V gene sequence: CDR1 SNHLY, CDR2 FYNNEI. The CDR3 spans 14 residues. Trimming took 6 bases from V and 3 from J; bases not matched to a gene: 4. CDR3 coding DNA: TGTGCCAGCAGAGCCACTAGCGGGGGCTACGAGCAGTACTTC. It yields the protein CASRATSGGYEQYF.

V usage is TRBV7-2 and J usage is TRBJ1-6; no firm D call. Germline CDR1 SGHTA, CDR2 FQGNSA. The length of the CDR3 is 14 residues. Trimming removed 5 bases from V and 7 bases from J, with 12 bases in between. The CDR3: CASSPRAPNSPLHF. DNA of the CDR3: TGTGCCAGCAGCCCGAGGGCCCCCAATTCACCCCTCCACTTT.

The chain couples TRBV30 to TRBJ1-2, with D perhaps matching TRBD1 (6 bases). Germline V lookup: CDR1 GTSNPN, CDR2 SVGIG (reference sequence). The length of the CDR3 is 14 residues. V gave up 3 bases and J gave up 0 bases, with 11 bases separating them. The CDR3 DNA reads TGTGCCTGGAGCCGGACAGTCGCTAACTATGGCTACACCTTC. This translates into CAWSRTVANYGYTF.

The rearrangement joins TRBV10-3 to TRBJ2-7; TRBD2 aligns across 9 bases. V shed 5 bases, J shed 0 bases, and the junction held 5 bases outside the gene matches. The length of the CDR3 is 15 residues. Germline loops: CDR1 ENHRY, CDR2 SYGVKD. CDR3 nucleotides: TGTGCCATCAGTCCTGGACTAGCGAACTCCTACGAGCAGTACTTC. Its translation: CAISPGLANSYEQYF.

The DNA of the CDR3 is TGCGCCAGCAGCTTGGACGGGATGGGCGAGCAGTACTTC. Its protein is CASSLDGMGEQYF. V is TRBV5-1 and J is TRBJ2-7, with a weak D call TRBD2 (5 bases). Deletions cut 0 bases from V and 6 bases from J, with 10 bases between. The germline CDR1 and CDR2 sequences are SGHRS and YFSETQ. The CDR3 covers 13 residues. Variable domain in full (rest from reference TRBV5-1 and TRBJ2-7): KAGVTQTPRYLIKTRGQQVTLSCSPISGHRSVSWYQQTPGQGLQFLFEYFSETQRNKGNFPGRFSGRQFSNSRSEMNVSTLELGDSALYLCASSLDGMGEQYFGPGTRLTVT.